This T cell receptor beta chain was retrieved from a study of shared clonotypes between healthy human individuals. Study observations and caveats: Non-shared clonotypes showed lower generation probabilities than clonotypes common to all four donors. Larger estimated richness was generally recorded for naive subsets relative to memory subsets.

In germline, CDR1 is SGDLS, CDR2 YYNGEE. The CDR3 is 14 amino acids. J was trimmed by 1 base and V by 4 bases; bases with no gene match: 4. As concerns this clone: The antigen remains undetermined.

The run depth of the assay was deep. Using immunoSEQ multiplex PCR, the repertoire was profiled, and TCRdb retains in-frame clones only, with some absent. In the table there are more than 900,000 clones, around 78% of which are singletons. The sequence was obtained from a man between 18 and 29 years old in good health. Some clones in this sample may be carry-over from other donors' samples. Material: memory CD4+ T cells from PBMCs. Subset here: CD45RA-negative fraction. The chain recombines TRBV9 with TRBJ1-1; 7 bases align to TRBD1. The CDR3 region has the DNA TGTGCCAGCAGCACCACAGGGGCGAACACTGAAGCTTTCTTT. It yields the protein CASSTTGANTEAFF.